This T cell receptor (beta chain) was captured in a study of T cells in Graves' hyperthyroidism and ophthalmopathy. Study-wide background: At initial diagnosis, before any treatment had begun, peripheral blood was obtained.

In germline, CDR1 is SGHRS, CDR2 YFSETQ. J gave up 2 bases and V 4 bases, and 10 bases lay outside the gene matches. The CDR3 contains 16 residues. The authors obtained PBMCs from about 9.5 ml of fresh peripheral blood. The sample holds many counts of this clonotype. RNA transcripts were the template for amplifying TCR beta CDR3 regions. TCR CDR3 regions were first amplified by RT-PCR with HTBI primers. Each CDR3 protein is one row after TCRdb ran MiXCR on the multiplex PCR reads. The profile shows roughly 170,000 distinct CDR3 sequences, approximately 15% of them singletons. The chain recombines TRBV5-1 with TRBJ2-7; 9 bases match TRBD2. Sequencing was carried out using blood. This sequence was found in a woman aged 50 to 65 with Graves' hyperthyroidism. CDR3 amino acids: CASSHGRLADTYEQYF. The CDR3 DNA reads TGCGCCAGCAGCCACGGTCGACTAGCGGATACCTACGAGCAGTACTTC.